This record covers a single TCR beta chain. Clones were read by immunoSEQ multiplex PCR, and TCRdb kept only the in-frame ones, dropping some. The sample holds 62,000 or so clones, about 88% seen once. The ends lost 5 bases at V and 3 bases at J; junction bases unmatched: 4. Germline CDR1 is SGHTA and CDR2 is FQGNSA. The CDR3 has 13 residues. This entry belongs to a study of blood T cell repertoires in COVID-19. The origin of this receptor is a human donor in a cohort sampled during active COVID-19. The chain is built from TRBV7-2 and TRBJ2-7; the match to TRBD1 covers 7 bases. The sequencing sample was made of peripheral blood. Here the CDR3 reads CASSKDRNYEQYF. The CDR3 nucleotides are TGTGCCAGCAGCAAGGACAGGAACTACGAGCAGTACTTC.